Below, 8 T cell receptor beta chains from the same sample are listed, as sequenced in a study of CD8 T cells in ankylosing spondylitis. MiXCR, run by TCRdb on the 5' RACE reads, gives a single entry per CDR3 protein. In the table there are roughly 190,000 distinct CDR3 sequences, 9.5% to 15% of which are singletons. The source material was blood, either unsorted or a sorted T cell fraction (not recorded which). The receptors here all came from a male donor with ankylosing spondylitis or in good health (not recorded which).

This chain links TRBV11-2 with TRBJ2-3, with a possible D match to TRBD1 (6 bases). The CDR3 sequence is 16 residues long. Germline loops: CDR1 SGHAT, CDR2 FQNNGV. V was clipped by 5 bases and J by 0 bases, with 15 bases between them. CDR3 sequence: CASSPTGPPSTDTQYF. The CDR3 nucleotides are TGTGCCAGCAGCCCAACAGGGCCTCCTAGCACAGATACGCAGTATTTT.

This clonotype was counted a few times. The J gene is TRBJ1-1, the V gene TRBV27, with TRBD1 as a possible D gene (5 bases). CDR3 length: 14 residues. Germline loops: CDR1 MNHEY, CDR2 SMNVEV (reference sequence). V was trimmed by 5 bases and J by 4 bases, leaving 14 bases between them. The CDR3 loop is CASSHGTRTTEAFF. The CDR3 DNA follows: TGTGCCAGCAGTCACGGGACCCGGACCACTGAAGCTTTCTTT.

This clonotype has a handful of counts. V is TRBV6-5 and J is TRBJ2-7; D is possibly TRBD1 (6 bases). Germline CDR1 is MNHEY and CDR2 is SVGAGI. Trimming took off 0 bases at V and 6 bases at J, with 9 bases between the two ends. This CDR3 is 13 amino acids long. The CDR3 coding sequence is TGTGCCAGCAGTTACTCGCAAGGGGGCGAGCAGTACTTC. Translation: CASSYSQGGEQYF.

This clonotype was observed a few times. This sequence joins TRBV7-6 and TRBJ2-1, with a weak D call TRBD2 (6 bases). V lost 5 bases and J lost 9, with 23 bases in between. The V gene's germline CDR1 is SGHVS and CDR2 FNYEAQ. The CDR3 contains 16 residues. In DNA, the CDR3 is TGTGCCAGCAGCCCATGGGGGAGCTGGGAGGAGAGTGAGCAGTTCTTC. Translating it yields CASSPWGSWEESEQFF. Looking up the rest from reference TRBV7-6 and TRBJ2-1 gives the full variable domain: GAGVSQSPRYKVTKRGQDVALRCDPISGHVSLYWYRQALGQGPEFLTYFNYEAQQDKSGLPNDRFSAERPEGSISTLTIQRTEQRDSAMYRCASSPWGSWEESEQFFGPGTRLTVL.

This sequence joins TRBV5-1 and TRBJ2-7; D is perhaps TRBD1 (6 bases). This CDR3 comprises 12 residues. Germline V gene lookup returns CDR1 SGHRS and CDR2 YFSETQ. Trimming removed 3 bases from V and 6 bases from J, with 10 bases in between. The CDR3 loop is CASSWETGEQYF. CDR3 bases: TGCGCCAGCAGCTGGGAGACAGGCGAGCAGTACTTC.

This clonotype was recorded a few times. The rearrangement links TRBV12-3 or TRBV12-4 to TRBJ1-2; no definite D call. Trimming left V 5 bases short and J 1 base short, with 14 bases between. The CDR3 is 15 residues long. The CDR3 bases are TGTGCCAGCAGTCCTGGATTGGACGGTAACTATGGCTACACCTTC. Translated: CASSPGLDGNYGYTF.

This sequence joins TRBV27 and TRBJ2-2; 7 nucleotides line up with TRBD2. In germline, CDR1 is MNHEY, CDR2 SMNVEV (reference sequence). V trimming: 7 bases; J trimming: 1 base; junction bases outside the gene matches: 6. CDR3 length: 15 residues. CDR3 sequence reads: CASNPRGMNTGELFF. The CDR3 region has the DNA TGTGCCAGCAATCCGCGGGGGATGAACACCGGGGAGCTGTTTTTT.

This clonotype has a handful of counts. The genes are TRBV4-1 and TRBJ2-3; TRBD1 aligns across 10 bases. Germline CDR1 and CDR2: MGHRA and YSYEKL. The CDR3 consists of 16 residues. Unmatched junction bases numbered 3, after V lost 1 base and J lost 2 bases. Here the CDR3 DNA reads TGCGCCAGCAGCCAAGCCGGGACAGGGGTCACAGATACGCAGTATTTT. Amino acid sequence: CASSQAGTGVTDTQYF.